This section outlines one TCR beta chain sequence together with its context. Its antigen remains unidentified. No much larger clone exists at a distance of one base, and base qualities are not known. Each collaborating institution followed its own protocols to collect whole blood in K2EDTA tubes. Collaborator samples were shipped for TCRbeta analysis as frozen whole blood, isolated PBMCs, or DNA extracted from either sample type. CDR1 and CDR2 are drawn from the germline V gene: SGHDN, FVKESK. Trimming at the junction amounts to 2 bases on V and 5 bases on J, and the germline ends lie 12 bases apart. Its CDR3 holds 14 amino acids, cysteine through phenylalanine. The only DNA kept is the CDR3, 42 bases in frame from the first base. These data belong to a study of blood T cell repertoires in COVID-19 (dated by TCRdb to the early 2020s). Broadly, across the study: Collaborator samples came from the United States, Italy and Spain and covered acute and convalescent phases of COVID-19. Deeply sampled blood TCRbeta repertoires from subjects exposed to, actively infected with, or recovered from COVID-19 were included in the dataset. The sample metadata nearly always contained a de-identified subject ID, COVID-19 status, age in years and sex. The material from the prospective study consisted of cDNA or gDNA derived from T cells, B-cell-depleted T cells, or PBMCs. Where available, HLA class I and class II types were taken from metadata supplied by the sample provider and were not determined by assay-based typing. Samples were obtained from the ongoing ImmuneRACE study (first 160 participants) and from about 1,300 subjects provided by 6 global collaborators. The repertoires were made available in a free public database intended to serve as a resource for research on the immune response to SARS-CoV-2. Overall study outcomes, separate from this receptor: Clinical and demographic metadata were provided uncurated, with the amount varying by source and participant.

The immunoSEQ Assay, a bias-controlled multiplex PCR, was used to amplify TCRbeta CDR3 regions from genomic DNA. Turning to the authors' computational methods: Nucleated cell counts per sample were estimated from amplification of reference gene primers within the assay. Sequence reads were collapsed and filtered to measure the absolute abundance of every unique TCRbeta CDR3 rearrangement. Productive Simpson clonality was computed per sample as the square root of Simpson's diversity index over productive rearrangements. Here the immuneACCESS table is served through TCRdb, limited to in-frame sequences with V and J called. Missing clones are a known gap in these copies; in checked studies unresolved V genes cover under half, and the rest lacks a known reason. That table gives V, J and clone size, and the DNA gave D and trimming. The sample records tens of thousands of clones, around 80% of which are singletons. The top ten constitute around 7.3% of the sample.

This receptor was taken from a man in his fifties with active or convalescent COVID-19. Sequencing was done on a sample of peripheral blood. Recombination joined TRBV14 with TRBJ2-5; the D region possibly corresponds to TRBD1 (5 bases align). The bases read TGTGCCAGCAGCCAACCCGACAGACCTGAGACCCAGTACTTC. It encodes CASSQPDRPETQYF.